This TCR beta chain was profiled in a study of CD8+ T cells in alopecia areata. Extracted from the samples, RNA was reverse transcribed into cDNA to serve as the sequencing template. Sequencing was performed with immunoSEQ multiplex PCR; in TCRdb, only in-frame clones are kept and a portion is missing. This sample carries around 100,000 clones, about three quarters of them seen once, and the ten largest clones take approximately 15%. CDR3 size: 15 residues. Germline V gives CDR1 SEHNR, CDR2 FQNEAQ (reference sequence). Losses at the gene ends were 5 bases for V and 7 bases for J; bases not matched to a gene: 9. The treatment denotes: oral pan-JAK inhibitor, 5-10 mg twice daily.

This chain uses TRBV7-9 with TRBJ2-3, with TRBD2 identical over 10 bases. This specimen consisted of CD8+ T cells sorted from blood, obtained at approximately week 42, from a patient treated with tofacitinib. This sequence originates from a human donor with alopecia areata. CDR3 region: CASSGERGGLYTQYF. The CDR3 DNA reads TGTGCCAGCAGCGGTGAGCGGGGGGGGCTGTATACGCAGTATTTT.